The 32 T cell receptor beta chains reported below all come from one sample, sequenced in a study of breast tumors, draining lymph nodes, adjacent tissues. Samples came from axillary lymph nodes draining the breast cancer. MiXCR was run by TCRdb on the multiplex PCR reads, yielding one entry per CDR3 protein. The top ten hold less than 3% of the sample, which has 70,000 to 95,000 distinct CDR3 sequences, roughly 19% seen once. The sample was axillary lymph node tissue. The receptor source for this set is a female donor with breast cancer. Some clones in this sample may be carry-over from other donors' samples.

As concerns this clonotype: The junction shows a germline mismatch at one end, possibly a read error. This rearrangement joins TRBV20-1 to TRBJ2-3; D is unclear. The CDR3 spans 15 residues. The germline V gene has CDR1 DFQATT and CDR2 SNEGSKA (reference sequence). CDR3 in DNA: TGCAGTGCTGCCCCTTCGCTGTCCCGCACAGACACGCAGTATTTT. As protein: CSAAPSLSRTDTQYF.

In this sample, this clonotype turned up many times. The rearrangement joins TRBV11-3 to TRBJ2-1; no reliable D call. Germline CDR1 is SGHNT and CDR2 is YENEEA. The CDR3 covers 13 residues. V dropped 1 base and J dropped 4 bases, with 5 bases sitting between them. The CDR3 reads CASSLGGYNEQFF. The CDR3 coding sequence is TGTGCCAGCAGCTTAGGAGGTTACAATGAGCAGTTCTTC.

This clonotype was seen many times. The genes are TRBV5-4 and TRBJ1-6, with 9 bases identical to TRBD1. Germline CDR1 and CDR2: SGHNT and YYREEE (reference sequence). V dropped 4 bases and J dropped 7; count of bases not matched to a gene: 12. CDR3 size: 17 residues. This CDR3 is CASSPTGGGGVNSPLHF. CDR3 DNA sequence: TGTGCCAGCAGCCCTACAGGGGGCGGGGGGGTAAATTCACCCCTCCACTTT.

This clonotype appeared many times. The chain's CDR3 is CASSKTGEQYF. CDR3 DNA: TGTGCCAGCAGTAAAACGGGGGAGCAGTACTTC. J is TRBJ2-7 and V is TRBV28; weak D call: TRBD2 (5 bases). V was shortened by 5 bases and J by 7 bases, with 9 bases between the two germline ends. Germline-derived CDR1 and CDR2 are MDHEN and SYDVKM. The CDR3 has 11 amino acids.

Points on this clonotype: One base away lies a much larger clone, so this may be a sequencing read error. CDR3 nucleotide sequence: TGCGCCGGCAGCCGGGACAGGGGGAGGGAAAAACTGTTTTTT. This gives the protein CAGSRDRGREKLFF. The chain uses TRBV4-1 and TRBJ1-4, with 11 bases that match TRBD1. Germline V gene sequence: CDR1 MGHRA, CDR2 YSYEKL. The CDR3 contains 14 residues.

This clonotype was seen many times. For the CDR3, the DNA is TGTGCCAGTGGGTCTAGCGGAGGAGGGGAGACCCAGTACTTC. It encodes CASGSSGGGETQYF. The chain has TRBV3-1 and TRBJ2-5, with 7 bases fitting TRBD2. Germline V lookup: CDR1 LGHDT, CDR2 YNNKEL (reference sequence). Trimming took 9 bases from V and 5 from J; bases not matched to a gene: 12. The CDR3 sequence is 14 residues long.

The sample holds many counts of this clonotype. The rearrangement links TRBV12-3 or TRBV12-4 to TRBJ2-7; no reliable D call. The CDR3 is 11 amino acids. Trimming took 3 bases from V and 5 from J, leaving 5 bases between them. CDR3 sequence (DNA): TGTGCCAGCAGTTTGATCCACGAGCAGTACTTC. Protein sequence: CASSLIHEQYF.

This clonotype has ten or more counts. The rearrangement uses TRBV4-1 and TRBJ2-5, with 7 bases aligning to TRBD2. V was clipped by 0 bases and J by 5 bases; unmatched bases: 9. Germline-derived CDR1 and CDR2 are MGHRA and YSYEKL. The CDR3 spans 16 residues. CDR3 DNA: TGCGCCAGCAGCCAAGAGTGGCGGGAGCCCTTGGAGACCCAGTACTTC. It codes for CASSQEWREPLETQYF.

The sample holds many counts of this clonotype. The chain is built from TRBV24-1 and TRBJ1-2, with 7 bases lining up with TRBD1. Germline lookup yields CDR1 KGHDR and CDR2 SFDVKD. CDR3 length: 15 amino acids. With V trimmed by 4 bases and J by 7 bases, 11 bases remained unmatched. The CDR3 spells CATSDTTRGRGGYTF. DNA for the CDR3: TGTGCCACCAGTGACACTACGAGGGGGCGCGGTGGCTACACCTTC.

This clonotype has a count of ten or more. V is TRBV20-1 and J is TRBJ1-5, with 10 nucleotides matching TRBD1. CDR3 length: 16 amino acids. Looked up from germline, CDR1 is DFQATT and CDR2 is SNEGSKA (reference sequence). The V segment lost 0 bases and the J segment 6 bases; nucleotides outside the gene matches: 8. Here the CDR3 reads CSARDPTGGIIQPQHF. In DNA form, the CDR3 reads TGCAGTGCTAGAGATCCGACAGGGGGCATTATTCAGCCCCAGCATTTT.

The rearrangement links TRBV28 to TRBJ2-7; 16 bases match TRBD2. From germline, CDR1 is MDHEN and CDR2 SYDVKM. This CDR3 has 20 residues. J was trimmed by 0 bases and V by 6 bases; bases with no gene match: 14. The CDR3 loop reads CASSLPGTSGRAPLSYEQYF. The DNA for the CDR3 is TGTGCCAGCAGCCTCCCCGGGACTAGCGGGAGGGCACCACTCTCCTACGAGCAGTACTTC.

This clonotype has a count of ten or more. The chain uses TRBV4-1 and TRBJ2-1, with 11 bases that match TRBD2. The junction had 4 bases not matched to a gene; V was cut back by 4 bases and J by 2 bases. CDR3 size: 16 residues. Germline V gene sequence: CDR1 MGHRA, CDR2 YSYEKL. CDR3 coding DNA: TGCGCCAGCAGCCGCGGGACTAGCGGAGCCTACAATGAGCAGTTCTTC. This gives the protein CASSRGTSGAYNEQFF.

This clonotype has a count of ten or more. The J gene is TRBJ2-2, the V gene TRBV20-1; possible D gene TRBD2, 5 bases. Germline-derived CDR1 and CDR2 are DFQATT and SNEGSKA (reference sequence). The CDR3 loop spans 16 amino acids. Deletions cut 0 bases from V and 7 bases from J, with 18 bases between. Here the CDR3 reads CSARDRRRMLGGELFF. CDR3 nucleotides: TGCAGTGCTAGAGATCGGCGGAGGATGCTCGGCGGGGAGCTGTTTTTT.

This clonotype was seen many times. This chain links TRBV7-2 with TRBJ2-5; 8 nucleotides match TRBD2. The V and J ends lost 6 bases and 2 bases, in that order; junction bases with no gene match: 8. The CDR3 is 15 residues long. Looked up from germline, CDR1 is SGHTA and CDR2 is FQGNSA. CDR3: CASRSPGLGQETQYF. The CDR3 coding sequence is TGTGCCAGCAGATCGCCGGGACTAGGTCAAGAGACCCAGTACTTC.

Concerning this clonotype itself: A much larger clone sits a single nucleotide away, making a read error possible. The V call is TRBV2, the J call TRBJ2-1; D may be TRBD2 (5 bases). CDR3 length: 12 amino acids. In germline, CDR1 is SNHLY, CDR2 FYNNEI. Deletions cut 5 bases from V and 10 bases from J, with 12 bases between. The CDR3 loop is CASSSISVEQFF. CDR3 sequence (DNA): TGTGCCAGCAGTTCGATTAGCGTCGAGCAGTTCTTC.

Worth noting for this clonotype: Just one base apart from a much larger clone, this may be a read error. The chain couples TRBV11-3 to TRBJ2-1; D gene ambiguous. V was cut by 3 bases and J by 6 bases, with 12 bases left in between. The CDR3 is 14 residues long. Germline V gene sequence: CDR1 SGHNT, CDR2 YENEEA. CDR3 loop: CASSFAAEFNEQFF. The CDR3 nucleotides are TGTGCCAGCAGCTTTGCGGCCGAGTTCAATGAGCAGTTCTTC.

This rearrangement joins TRBV3-1 to TRBJ2-2, with no clear D. The V gene lost 0 bases and the J gene lost 2 bases, with 7 bases spanning the gap. This CDR3 is built from 15 residues. Germline lookup yields CDR1 LGHDT and CDR2 YNNKEL (reference sequence). The CDR3 reads CASSQEPYNTGELFF. The CDR3 DNA reads as TGTGCCAGCAGCCAAGAACCCTACAACACCGGGGAGCTGTTTTTT.

This clonotype has at least ten counts. The chain uses TRBV20-1 and TRBJ2-2; 11 positions match TRBD2. Germline CDR1 is DFQATT and CDR2 is SNEGSKA (reference sequence). The V and J ends lost 6 bases and 0 bases, in that order; junction bases with no gene match: 3. CDR3 length equals 15 residues. In DNA form, the CDR3 reads TGCAGTGCCCAACTAGCGGGAGCGAACACCGGGGAGCTGTTTTTT. Its protein is CSAQLAGANTGELFF.

This clonotype was recorded many times. This chain joins TRBV10-2 and TRBJ1-5; TRBD1 matches 7 bases. Germline assignment: CDR1 WSHSY and CDR2 SAAADI. With 6 bases clipped from V and 0 bases from J, the junction kept 8 bases outside the gene matches. The CDR3 contains 16 residues. The CDR3 reads CASRPGGGYSNQPQHF. Written as DNA, the CDR3 is TGCGCCAGCAGGCCAGGGGGTGGTTATAGCAATCAGCCCCAGCATTTT.

This clonotype was detected ten times or more. The rearrangement uses TRBV19 and TRBJ2-5, with D uncertain. The V gene's germline CDR1 is LNHDA and CDR2 SQIVND (reference sequence). This CDR3 region has 15 residues. Trimming stripped 1 base from V and 0 bases from J, with 9 bases between. CDR3: CASSIGGVDQETQYF. The CDR3 region has the DNA TGTGCCAGTAGTATAGGAGGCGTAGACCAAGAGACCCAGTACTTC.

This clonotype showed up many times. The chain carries TRBV10-2 and TRBJ2-7; D is unclear. Germline CDR1 is WSHSY and CDR2 is SAAADI. V was shortened by 8 bases and J by 5 bases, with 10 bases between the two germline ends. The CDR3 covers 11 residues. The chain's CDR3 is CASLRLNEQYF. CDR3 sequence (DNA): TGCGCCAGCTTACGTCTGAACGAGCAGTACTTC.

V usage is TRBV7-3 and J usage is TRBJ2-4; D is unresolved. The CDR3 runs 15 residues. V was cut by 1 base and J by 6 bases, with 13 bases left in between. Germline values: CDR1 SGHTA, CDR2 FQGTGA. The CDR3 spells CASSLNPDPRNIQYF. The CDR3 bases are TGTGCCAGCAGCTTAAACCCCGACCCCCGAAACATTCAGTACTTC.

This clonotype was recorded at least ten times. The V gene is TRBV12-3 or TRBV12-4, the J gene TRBJ2-1; TRBD1 matches at 7 bases. The trim removed 6 bases at V and 4 bases at J, leaving 6 bases unmatched. This CDR3 has 14 amino acids. The CDR3 DNA follows: TGTGCCAGCAGGCCGGGACAGCTTTACAATGAGCAGTTCTTC. Translation: CASRPGQLYNEQFF.

This clonotype was recorded at least ten times. The chain uses TRBV19 and TRBJ1-5, with TRBD1 as a possible D gene (5 bases). The CDR3 loop spans 16 amino acids. V was shortened by 3 bases and J by 4 bases, with 16 bases between the two germline ends. Germline-derived CDR1 and CDR2 are LNHDA and SQIVND (reference sequence). As DNA, the CDR3 is TGTGCCAGTAGTATCCAGGGAATGAGGGGAAATCAGCCCCAGCATTTT. Protein: CASSIQGMRGNQPQHF.

This clonotype was counted at least ten times. The chain carries TRBV7-2 and TRBJ2-3; the match to TRBD2 covers 8 bases. J was trimmed by 5 bases and V by 5 bases; bases with no gene match: 9. CDR1 SGHTA and CDR2 FQGNSA come from the germline V gene. CDR3 size: 15 residues. The CDR3 spells CASSGSGTRQDTQYF. In nucleotides, the CDR3 is TGTGCCAGCAGCGGATCCGGGACTAGACAAGATACGCAGTATTTT.

In this sample, this clonotype turned up many times. V gene TRBV20-1 combines with J gene TRBJ2-1; D is possibly TRBD2 (5 bases). This CDR3 has 14 residues. Germline V gene lookup returns CDR1 DFQATT and CDR2 SNEGSKA (reference sequence). Trimming took off 0 bases at V and 7 bases at J, with 13 bases between the two ends. The CDR3 loop is CSARDPGGPNEQFF. CDR3 bases: TGCAGTGCTAGAGATCCCGGAGGTCCTAATGAGCAGTTCTTC.

This clonotype was picked up many times. V usage is TRBV6-1 and J usage is TRBJ2-3; D may be TRBD2 (6 bases). The V gene lost 8 bases and the J gene lost 2 bases, with 17 bases spanning the gap. Looked up from germline, CDR1 is MNHNS and CDR2 is SASEGT. The CDR3 is 15 residues long. The CDR3 here is CASLSRDFSTDTQYF. The DNA for the CDR3 is TGTGCCAGCTTGTCCCGGGACTTCTCCACAGATACGCAGTATTTT.

This clonotype showed up many times. The CDR3 coding sequence is TGTGCCAGCAGCTTGTCCCGGGACATCGGTGAGCAGTTCTTC. This codes for CASSLSRDIGEQFF. The chain employs TRBV7-3 and TRBJ2-1; TRBD1 is a possible D gene (6 bases). Germline assignment: CDR1 SGHTA and CDR2 FQGTGA. V lost 3 bases and J lost 9, with 15 bases in between. This CDR3 has 14 amino acids.

Concerning this clonotype itself: A much more abundant neighbour one base away suggests this may be a read error. The chain links TRBV6-2 or TRBV6-3 to TRBJ1-6; D remains unclear. CDR1 is MNHEY and CDR2 is SVGEGT in the germline V gene. The CDR3 has 12 amino acids. The CDR3 nucleotides are TGTGCCAGCGGTTACTCCAATTCACCCCTCCACTTT. Encoded protein: CASGYSNSPLHF.

Many counts were recorded for this clonotype. The V and J genes are TRBV19 and TRBJ1-3; D gene ambiguous. Germline CDR1 reads LNHDA; CDR2 reads SQIVND (reference sequence). This CDR3 spans 16 amino acids. Trimming removed 1 base at V and 0 bases at J, with 10 bases between. In DNA form, the CDR3 reads TGTGCCAGTAGTATAGTCGGCCTTCGCTCTGGAAACACCATATATTTT. The encoded protein is CASSIVGLRSGNTIYF.

This clonotype was seen a handful of times. V usage is TRBV3-1 and J usage is TRBJ2-1; 11 bases are shared with TRBD2. The ends lost 4 bases at V and 8 bases at J; junction bases unmatched: 13. Germline V lookup: CDR1 LGHDT, CDR2 YNNKEL (reference sequence). The CDR3 has 17 amino acids. The CDR3 here is CASSPIVAGGPDYEQFF. For the CDR3, the DNA is TGTGCCAGCAGCCCAATTGTAGCGGGAGGGCCTGACTATGAGCAGTTCTTC.

A remark on this clonotype: This is likely a read error, given that the CDR3 carries no conserved phenylalanine or tryptophan at its end. The limits of the CDR3 on the DNA are not certain, so only TCRdb's listed CDR3 is given. This chain joins TRBV19 and TRBJ2-2; the table's D call, TRBD1, was not checked against the DNA. In germline, CDR1 is LNHDA, CDR2 SQIVND (reference sequence). From its first to its last residue, the CDR3 has 14 amino acids. The chain's CDR3 is CASETGVRTGELFS.